These 24 T cell receptor beta chains originate from one sample sequenced in a study of blood T cell repertoires in COVID-19. Generated by immunoSEQ multiplex PCR, the TCRdb table keeps only in-frame clones and is missing some. The repertoire holds some 320,000 clones, 85% seen once, with approximately 1.9% in the top ten. The material sequenced was PBMCs or T cells enriched from blood (not recorded which). These receptors came from a woman aged 30 to 39 who had been exposed to COVID-19.

This chain links TRBV28 with TRBJ2-7; tentatively, D is TRBD1 (6 bases). The V gene's germline CDR1 is MDHEN and CDR2 SYDVKM. V dropped 5 bases and J dropped 2 bases, with 13 bases sitting between them. This CDR3 has 14 amino acids. CDR3 protein: CASSRRDIAYEQYF. CDR3 nucleotide sequence: TGTGCCAGCAGTCGCCGGGACATAGCCTACGAGCAGTACTTC.

V and J are TRBV6-4 and TRBJ1-1; 8 positions match TRBD1. V shed 3 bases, J shed 4 bases, and the junction held 1 base outside the gene matches. The CDR3 covers 13 residues. Germline lookup yields CDR1 MRHNA and CDR2 SNTAGT. CDR3 sequence: CASSEQGGTEAFF. In nucleotides, the CDR3 is TGTGCCAGCAGTGAACAGGGGGGCACTGAAGCTTTCTTT.

This chain uses TRBV5-1 with TRBJ1-1; TRBD1 matches 8 bases. The V gene end was trimmed by 4 bases and the J gene end by 6 bases; junction bases not matched to a gene: 2. The CDR3 is 12 residues long. Germline assignment: CDR1 SGHRS and CDR2 YFSETQ. This CDR3 reads CASSEGQAEAFF. CDR3 nucleotide sequence: TGCGCCAGCAGCGAGGGACAGGCTGAAGCTTTCTTT.

The genes are TRBV5-1 and TRBJ2-7, with 9 positions matching TRBD1. The CDR3 totals 14 residues. From germline, CDR1 is SGHRS and CDR2 YFSETQ. V was clipped by 4 bases and J by 2 bases; unmatched bases: 4. The CDR3 DNA reads TGCGCCAGCAGCGCCGGGACAGGGCCCTACGAGCAGTACTTC. This gives the protein CASSAGTGPYEQYF.

The chain employs TRBV6-5 and TRBJ2-3; 10 bases agree with TRBD1. J was trimmed by 5 bases and V by 8 bases; bases with no gene match: 4. The CDR3 length is 13 residues. Per the germline V gene, CDR1 is MNHEY and CDR2 is SVGAGI. CDR3 loop: CASDRGQGDTQYF. The CDR3 region has the DNA TGTGCCAGCGACAGGGGGCAGGGAGATACGCAGTATTTT.

The rearrangement joins TRBV19 to TRBJ1-4; perhaps TRBD1 as D (5 bases). Per germline, CDR1 LNHDA and CDR2 SQIVND (reference sequence). CDR3 size: 15 residues. The germline V and J ends were trimmed by 5 bases and 8 bases, with 18 bases remaining between them. DNA of the CDR3: TGTGCCAGTAGTCAACACGGGGGAGGAGGAGAAAAACTGTTTTTT. As protein: CASSQHGGGGEKLFF.

The rearrangement links TRBV29-1 to TRBJ2-5, with 8 bases aligning to TRBD1. The germline CDR1 and CDR2 sequences are SQVTM and ANQGSEA. The CDR3 length is 16 residues. V lost 3 bases and J lost 5; bases outside the gene matches: 14. In nucleotides, the CDR3 is TGCAGCGTTGACGCTCGATTACAGGGGGTCGGGGAGACCCAGTACTTC. Protein: CSVDARLQGVGETQYF. Filled out from reference TRBV29-1 and TRBJ2-5, the complete variable domain reads SAVISQKPSRDICQRGTSLTIQCQVDSQVTMMFWYRQQPGQSLTLIATANQGSEATYESGFVIDKFPISRPNLTFSTLTVSNMSPEDSSIYLCSVDARLQGVGETQYFGPGTRLLVL.

The chain links TRBV19 to TRBJ2-7; 7 bases are shared with TRBD2. V gave up 5 bases and J gave up 6 bases; unmatched junction bases: 10. The CDR3 extends over 14 amino acids. From germline, CDR1 is LNHDA and CDR2 SQIVND (reference sequence). The CDR3 sequence: CASSPSGLTCEQYF. CDR3 DNA sequence: TGTGCCAGTAGTCCTAGCGGCCTTACCTGCGAGCAGTACTTC.

V usage is TRBV6-5 and J usage is TRBJ1-2, with a weak D call TRBD1 (5 bases). V was clipped by 8 bases and J by 8 bases, with 15 bases between them. The germline gives CDR1 MNHEY, CDR2 SVGAGI. The CDR3 spans 12 residues. The CDR3 here is CASGARPSGYTF. CDR3 nucleotide sequence: TGTGCCAGCGGGGCTCGACCGAGCGGCTACACCTTC.

This chain connects TRBV4-3 to TRBJ1-1; unclear D gene. Trimming cost V 0 bases and J 0 bases, with 2 bases left between them. The CDR3 has 13 residues. CDR1 and CDR2 from the germline V gene are LGHNA and YSLEER. Here the CDR3 reads CASSQDLNTEAFF. Written as DNA, the CDR3 is TGCGCCAGCAGCCAAGACTTGAACACTGAAGCTTTCTTT.

The chain employs TRBV19 and TRBJ1-1; 10 bases agree with TRBD1. V dropped 6 bases and J dropped 3; count of bases not matched to a gene: 13. Germline V gene data show CDR1 as LNHDA and CDR2 as SQIVND (reference sequence). The CDR3 length is 17 residues. The CDR3 region is CASSLGDRGRRDTEAFF. The CDR3 DNA reads TGTGCCAGTAGCCTAGGAGACAGGGGGCGTCGGGACACTGAAGCTTTCTTT. The complete variable domain, with remaining parts taken from reference TRBV19 and TRBJ1-1, reads DGGITQSPKYLFRKEGQNVTLSCEQNLNHDAMYWYRQDPGQGLRLIYYSQIVNDFQKGDIAEGYSVSREKKESFPLTVTSAQKNPTAFYLCASSLGDRGRRDTEAFFGQGTRLTVV.

The chain joins TRBV28 to TRBJ1-5; D gene uncertain. Germline CDR1 reads MDHEN; CDR2 reads SYDVKM. Trimming shortened V by 3 bases and J by 5 bases, and 17 bases separated the two germline ends. The CDR3 covers 16 residues. CDR3 loop: CASSLVYSETDQPQHF. The CDR3 DNA reads TGTGCCAGCAGTTTGGTCTATTCGGAGACTGATCAGCCCCAGCATTTT. The whole variable domain, remainder taken from reference TRBV28 and TRBJ1-5, is DVKVTQSSRYLVKRTGEKVFLECVQDMDHENMFWYRQDPGLGLRLIYFSYDVKMKEKGDIPEGYSVSREKKERFSLILESASTNQTSMYLCASSLVYSETDQPQHFGDGTRLSIL.

V and J are TRBV4-1 and TRBJ2-7; unclear D gene. Looked up from germline, CDR1 is MGHRA and CDR2 is YSYEKL. Between the trimmed V and J ends, which lost 4 bases and 3 bases, there was a span of 10 bases. CDR3 length equals 13 residues. CDR3 region: CASSRSLYYEQYF. The CDR3 nucleotides read TGCGCCAGCAGCCGTTCGCTCTACTACGAGCAGTACTTC.

This chain joins TRBV2 and TRBJ1-5; D is uncertain. Germline V gives CDR1 SNHLY, CDR2 FYNNEI. This CDR3 spans 13 amino acids. Deletions cut 8 bases from V and 0 bases from J, with 8 bases between. CDR3 nucleotides: TGTGCCAGCCGAGCTTATAGCAATCAGCCCCAGCATTTT. Translated, it gives CASRAYSNQPQHF.

The rearrangement links TRBV3-1 (or the pseudogene TRBV3-2) to TRBJ2-7; D is unclear. The germline gives CDR1 LGHDT, CDR2 YNNKEL (reference sequence). The CDR3 has 14 amino acids. V dropped 1 base and J dropped 3 bases, with 10 bases sitting between them. CDR3 DNA: TGTGCCAGCAGCCAAGCAGTTAGCTACTACGAGCAGTACTTC. Translating it yields CASSQAVSYYEQYF.

This rearrangement joins TRBV28 to TRBJ1-2; D gene unclear. V lost 8 bases and J 0 bases, leaving 16 bases between the germline ends. The CDR3 length is 15 residues. Germline-derived CDR1 and CDR2 are MDHEN and SYDVKM. CDR3 loop: CASFLRRAANYGYTF. The CDR3 DNA follows: TGTGCCAGCTTCCTTCGGAGGGCAGCTAACTATGGCTACACCTTC.

About this clone: A read error may produce the germline difference seen at one junction end. This chain joins TRBV7-7 and TRBJ2-1, with TRBD2 matching over 11 bases. CDR1 is SSHAT and CDR2 is FNYEAQ in the germline V gene (reference sequence). This CDR3 is built from 18 residues. As DNA, the CDR3 is TGTGCTAGCAGCTTAGGTGGGTCTCTTACTAGCGGGAGCGGTGAGCAGTTCTTC. Translating it yields CASSLGGSLTSGSGEQFF. The full variable domain, completed using reference TRBV7-7 and TRBJ2-1, is GAGVSQSPRYKVTKRGQDVTLRCDPISSHATLYWYQQALGQGPEFLTYFNYEAQPDKSGLPSDRFSAERPEGSISTLTIQRTEQRDSAMYRCASSLGGSLTSGSGEQFFGPGTRLTVL.

V and J are TRBV28 and TRBJ1-1, with TRBD1 matching 9 bases. Germline values: CDR1 MDHEN, CDR2 SYDVKM. V lost 3 bases, J lost 0 bases, and 5 bases stayed unmatched. The CDR3 loop spans 16 amino acids. CDR3 sequence (DNA): TGTGCCAGCAGTTTTATAGGACAGGGGATGAACACTGAAGCTTTCTTT. Its protein product is CASSFIGQGMNTEAFF.

The chain combines TRBV2 with TRBJ1-1; the D is unclear. The CDR3 runs 13 residues. Trimming left V 3 bases short and J 5 bases short, with 10 bases between. The germline CDR1 and CDR2 sequences are SNHLY and FYNNEI. The CDR3 DNA reads as TGTGCCAGCAGTGAGGGAGGGTGGACTGAAGCTTTCTTT. Its translation is CASSEGGWTEAFF.

The J gene is TRBJ2-7, the V gene TRBV5-1, with D possibly TRBD1 on 5 matching bases. Deletions cut 0 bases from V and 2 bases from J, with 9 bases between. Looked up from germline, CDR1 is SGHRS and CDR2 is YFSETQ. The CDR3 sequence is 14 residues long. DNA of the CDR3: TGCGCCAGCAGCTTGGAGACAGAAACCTACGAGCAGTACTTC. Its translation is CASSLETETYEQYF.

The chain uses TRBV11-3 and TRBJ2-7, with TRBD2 matching 7 bases. The CDR3 has 16 amino acids. After removal of 5 bases from V and 5 bases from J, the junction contained 15 bases not matched to a gene. CDR1 and CDR2 (germline): SGHNT, YENEEA. The CDR3: CASSPEGDGGRNEQYF. The CDR3 DNA follows: TGTGCCAGCAGCCCCGAGGGAGACGGGGGGAGAAACGAGCAGTACTTC. Drawing the rest from reference TRBV11-3 and TRBJ2-7, the complete variable domain is EAGVVQSPRYKIIEKKQPVAFWCNPISGHNTLYWYLQNLGQGPELLIRYENEEAVDDSQLPKDRFSAERLKGVDSTLKIQPAELGDSAVYLCASSPEGDGGRNEQYFGPGTRLTVT.

The chain has TRBV30 and TRBJ2-6; TRBD1 matches at 9 bases. Germline CDR1 reads GTSNPN; CDR2 reads SVGIG (reference sequence). After removal of 5 bases from V and 1 base from J, the junction contained 12 bases not matched to a gene. The CDR3 consists of 18 residues. DNA of the CDR3: TGTGCCTGGGCCCGGGACAGGGTCCCGCGTTCTGGGGCCAACGTCCTGACTTTC. As protein: CAWARDRVPRSGANVLTF.

The chain couples TRBV7-3 to TRBJ2-1, with TRBD2 matching 12 bases. V shed 4 bases and J 7 bases; nucleotides not matched to a gene: 14. CDR1 SGHTA and CDR2 FQGTGA come from the germline V gene. The CDR3 consists of 18 residues. Here the CDR3 reads CASSSPHPSSGGANEQFF. Here the CDR3 DNA reads TGTGCCAGCAGCTCGCCGCACCCCTCTAGCGGGGGGGCGAATGAGCAGTTCTTC.

In this sample, this clone turned up once. V gene TRBV21-1 combines with J gene TRBJ2-7; the listed D gene, TRBD1, was not tested against the DNA. TRBV21-1 is marked as a pseudogene. The CDR3 length is 18 residues. This CDR3 reads CASSSNGTGAPWDYEQYF. The DNA of the CDR3 is TGTGCCAGCAGCTCCAATGGGACAGGGGCGCCTTGGGACTACGAGCAGTACTTC.